Shown below are 10 T cell receptor beta chains from a single sample sequenced in a study of blood T cell repertoires in COVID-19. Using immunoSEQ multiplex PCR, the repertoire was profiled, and TCRdb retains in-frame clones only, with some absent. The data contain 200,000 to 250,000 clones, around 80% of them singletons. Source material: peripheral blood. The receptors were sampled from a human donor in a cohort sampled during active COVID-19.

The genes are TRBV5-4 and TRBJ2-2; maybe TRBD1 (6 bases). The CDR3 is made up of 17 amino acids. Germline CDR1 reads SGHNT; CDR2 reads YYREEE (reference sequence). The ends were cut back, 1 base at V and 0 bases at J, with 13 bases in the middle. Here the CDR3 reads CASSLLWGPTNTGELFF. The CDR3 DNA reads TGTGCCAGCAGCTTGCTTTGGGGGCCGACGAACACCGGGGAGCTGTTTTTT.

The chain is built from TRBV5-6 and TRBJ2-1, with 9 bases identical to TRBD2. Germline CDR1 SGHDT, CDR2 YYEEEE. This CDR3 spans 16 amino acids. Trimming at V came to 3 bases and at J to 4 bases, leaving 8 bases not matched to a gene. Here the CDR3 reads CASSSGGRVDYNEQFF. The CDR3 DNA follows: TGTGCCAGCAGCTCCGGCGGGAGGGTCGATTACAATGAGCAGTTCTTC.

This clone was seen repeatedly, ten times or more. The same CDR3 is also encoded by other DNA sequences in this sample. This chain uses TRBV12-3 or TRBV12-4 with TRBJ2-7; the D gene is possibly TRBD1 (6 bases). This CDR3 contains 12 residues. V lost 5 bases to trimming and J lost 4 bases, with 9 bases between them. The CDR3 region is CASSPGQYEQYF. In DNA, the CDR3 is TGTGCCAGCAGTCCCGGACAGTACGAGCAGTACTTC.

This chain uses TRBV28 with TRBJ1-2, with a possible D match to TRBD1 (6 bases). V lost 6 bases, J lost 1 base, and 15 bases lay in between. The CDR3 is 15 residues long. The germline CDR1 and CDR2 sequences are MDHEN and SYDVKM. CDR3 loop: CASSSTSQGNYGYTF. The CDR3, as DNA: TGTGCCAGCAGCTCCACTTCACAGGGTAACTATGGCTACACCTTC.

This chain links TRBV3-1 (or the pseudogene TRBV3-2) with TRBJ2-1; TRBD2 matches at 8 bases. The CDR3 runs to 19 residues. Losses at the gene ends were 0 bases for V and 9 bases for J; bases not matched to a gene: 19. Per germline, CDR1 LGHDT and CDR2 YNNKEL (reference sequence). CDR3 sequence (DNA): TGTGCCAGCAGCCAAGAACGGGTGAGATTAAGCGGGGGCCACGGTGAGCAGTTCTTC. Encoded protein: CASSQERVRLSGGHGEQFF.

V is TRBV5-4 and J is TRBJ1-2; tentatively, D is TRBD1 (5 bases). Trimming pared 0 bases from V and 0 bases from J, leaving 9 bases between. The CDR3 covers 15 residues. From germline, CDR1 is SGHNT and CDR2 YYREEE (reference sequence). The CDR3 nucleotides are TGTGCCAGCAGCTTGGAAGGGGCAGCTAACTATGGCTACACCTTC. Translated, it gives CASSLEGAANYGYTF.

The chain carries TRBV24-1 and TRBJ2-1, with a tentative D call TRBD1 (7 bases). Trimming stripped 3 bases from V and 4 bases from J, with 15 bases between. The CDR3 totals 16 residues. Looked up from germline, CDR1 is KGHDR and CDR2 is SFDVKD. The CDR3 here is CATSDARRGHYNEQFF. Here the CDR3 DNA reads TGTGCCACCAGTGATGCGCGGAGGGGGCATTACAATGAGCAGTTCTTC.

This sequence joins TRBV9 and TRBJ1-2, with TRBD1 identical over 9 bases. The CDR3 sequence is 17 residues long. Germline-derived CDR1 and CDR2 are SGDLS and YYNGEE. Germline trimming cut 0 bases from V and 3 bases from J; bases unmatched to any gene: 9. The CDR3, as DNA: TGTGCCAGCAGCGTAGATTTAGCCGGGACAGGGCACTATGGCTACACCTTC. Translated, it gives CASSVDLAGTGHYGYTF. The variable domain in full, completed from reference TRBV9 and TRBJ1-2, reads DSGVTQTPKHLITATGQRVTLRCSPRSGDLSVYWYQQSLDQGLQFLIQYYNGEERAKGNILERFSAQQFPDLHSELNLSSLELGDSALYFCASSVDLAGTGHYGYTFGSGTRLTVV.

The V call is TRBV2, the J call TRBJ1-4; 7 bases agree with TRBD1. The CDR3 totals 14 residues. The V segment lost 10 bases and the J segment 10 bases; nucleotides outside the gene matches: 15. Germline-derived CDR1 and CDR2 are SNHLY and FYNNEI. CDR3 region: CATGADRAGGKLFF. In nucleotides, the CDR3 is TGTGCCACCGGAGCCGACAGGGCCGGGGGAAAACTGTTTTTT.

In its sample, this clone was seen a few times. The chain combines TRBV6-5 with TRBJ2-3; 11 bases agree with TRBD2. Germline trimming cut 8 bases from V and 3 bases from J; bases unmatched to any gene: 4. The CDR3 runs 14 residues. Germline loops: CDR1 MNHEY, CDR2 SVGAGI. The CDR3 bases are TGTGCCAGCTTCACTAGCGGGGGTACAGATACGCAGTATTTT. Protein: CASFTSGGTDTQYF.